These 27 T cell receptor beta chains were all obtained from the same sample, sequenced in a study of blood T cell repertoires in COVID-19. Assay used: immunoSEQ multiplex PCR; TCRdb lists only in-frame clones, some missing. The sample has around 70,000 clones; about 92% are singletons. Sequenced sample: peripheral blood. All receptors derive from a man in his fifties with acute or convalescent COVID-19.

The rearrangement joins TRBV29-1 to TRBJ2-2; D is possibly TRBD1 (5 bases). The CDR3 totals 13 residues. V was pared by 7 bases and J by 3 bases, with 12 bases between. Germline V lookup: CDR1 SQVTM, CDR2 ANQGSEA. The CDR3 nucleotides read TGCAGCGAACCGACAGCTTACACCGGGGAGCTGTTTTTT. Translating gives CSEPTAYTGELFF.

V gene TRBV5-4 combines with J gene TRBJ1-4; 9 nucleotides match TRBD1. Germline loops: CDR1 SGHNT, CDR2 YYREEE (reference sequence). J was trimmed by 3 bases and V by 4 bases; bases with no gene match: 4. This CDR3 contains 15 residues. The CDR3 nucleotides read TGTGCCAGCAGCACCAGGGACAGGGCTAATGAAAAACTGTTTTTT. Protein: CASSTRDRANEKLFF.

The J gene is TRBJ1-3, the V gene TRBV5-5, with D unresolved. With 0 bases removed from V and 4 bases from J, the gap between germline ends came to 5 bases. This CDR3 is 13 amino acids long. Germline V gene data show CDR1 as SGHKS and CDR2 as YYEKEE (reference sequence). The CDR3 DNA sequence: TGTGCCAGCAGCTTGGGGGCGGGAAACACCATATATTTT. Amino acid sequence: CASSLGAGNTIYF.

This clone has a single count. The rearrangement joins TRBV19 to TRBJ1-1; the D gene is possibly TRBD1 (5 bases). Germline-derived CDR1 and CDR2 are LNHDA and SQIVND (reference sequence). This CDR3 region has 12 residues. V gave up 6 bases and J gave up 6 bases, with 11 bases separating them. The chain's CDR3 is CASSTTAPEAFF. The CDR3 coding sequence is TGTGCCAGTAGCACGACAGCTCCTGAAGCTTTCTTT.

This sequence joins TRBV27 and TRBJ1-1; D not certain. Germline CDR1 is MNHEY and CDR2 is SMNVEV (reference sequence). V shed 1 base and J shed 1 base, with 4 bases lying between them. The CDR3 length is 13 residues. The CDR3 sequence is CASSLYGNTEAFF. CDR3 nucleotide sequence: TGTGCCAGCAGTTTATACGGGAACACTGAAGCTTTCTTT.

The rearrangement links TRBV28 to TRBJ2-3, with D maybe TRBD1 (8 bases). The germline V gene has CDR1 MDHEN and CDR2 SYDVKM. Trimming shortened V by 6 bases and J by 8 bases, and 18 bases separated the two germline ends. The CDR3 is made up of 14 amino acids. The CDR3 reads CASRGGTGRGTQYF. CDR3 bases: TGTGCCAGCAGGGGAGGGACAGGTCGAGGTACGCAGTATTTT. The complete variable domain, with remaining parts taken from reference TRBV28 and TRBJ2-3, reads DVKVTQSSRYLVKRTGEKVFLECVQDMDHENMFWYRQDPGLGLRLIYFSYDVKMKEKGDIPEGYSVSREKKERFSLILESASTNQTSMYLCASRGGTGRGTQYFGPGTRLTVL.

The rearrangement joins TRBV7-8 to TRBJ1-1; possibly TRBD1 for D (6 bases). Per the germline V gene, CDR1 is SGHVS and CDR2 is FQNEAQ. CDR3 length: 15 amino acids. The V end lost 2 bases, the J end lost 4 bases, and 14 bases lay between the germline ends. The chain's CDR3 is CASSLSGGAGTEAFF. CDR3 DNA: TGTGCCAGCAGCTTATCGGGGGGGGCGGGCACTGAAGCTTTCTTT.

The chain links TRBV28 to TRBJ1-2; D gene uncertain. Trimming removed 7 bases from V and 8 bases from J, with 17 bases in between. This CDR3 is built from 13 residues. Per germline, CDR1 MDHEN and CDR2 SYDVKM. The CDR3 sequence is CASISTSEGGYTF. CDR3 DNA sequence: TGTGCCAGCATTTCGACCTCGGAGGGCGGCTACACCTTC.

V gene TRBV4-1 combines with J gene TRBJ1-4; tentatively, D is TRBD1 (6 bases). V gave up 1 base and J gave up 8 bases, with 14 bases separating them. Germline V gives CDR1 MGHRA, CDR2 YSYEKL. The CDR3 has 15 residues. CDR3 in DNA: TGCGCCAGCAGCCAAGTTGGCAGGGGCGGGGAAAAACTGTTTTTT. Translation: CASSQVGRGGEKLFF.

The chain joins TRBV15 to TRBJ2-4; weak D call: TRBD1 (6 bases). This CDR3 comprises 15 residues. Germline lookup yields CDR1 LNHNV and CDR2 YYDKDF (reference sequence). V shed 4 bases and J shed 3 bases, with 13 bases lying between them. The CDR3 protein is CATSIQTGDKNIQYF. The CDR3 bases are TGTGCCACCAGCATACAGACAGGCGACAAAAACATTCAGTACTTC.

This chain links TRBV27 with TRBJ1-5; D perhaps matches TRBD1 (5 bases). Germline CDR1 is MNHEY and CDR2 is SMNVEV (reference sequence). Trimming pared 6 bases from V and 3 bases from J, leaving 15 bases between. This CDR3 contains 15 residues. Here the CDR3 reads CASSSGGANNQPQHF. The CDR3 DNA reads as TGTGCCAGCAGCTCCGGAGGGGCCAACAATCAGCCCCAGCATTTT.

The CDR3 DNA reads TGCGCCAGCAGCTTGGCACAGGGACCCTACAATGAGCAGTTCTTC. Its translation is CASSLAQGPYNEQFF. The chain couples TRBV5-1 to TRBJ2-1; D perhaps matches TRBD1 (6 bases). The CDR3 is 15 amino acids. V lost 0 bases and J 2 bases, leaving 9 bases between the germline ends. Germline assignment: CDR1 SGHRS and CDR2 YFSETQ.

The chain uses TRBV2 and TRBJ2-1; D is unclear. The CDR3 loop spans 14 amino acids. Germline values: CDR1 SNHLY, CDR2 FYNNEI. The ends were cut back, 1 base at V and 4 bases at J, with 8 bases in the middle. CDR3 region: CASSEVRLYNEQFF. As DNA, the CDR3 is TGTGCCAGCAGTGAAGTGCGGCTATACAATGAGCAGTTCTTC. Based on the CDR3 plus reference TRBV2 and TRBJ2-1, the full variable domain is EPEVTQTPSHQVTQMGQEVILRCVPISNHLYFYWYRQILGQKVEFLVSFYNNEISEKSEIFDDQFSVERPDGSNFTLKIRSTKLEDSAMYFCASSEVRLYNEQFFGPGTRLTVL.

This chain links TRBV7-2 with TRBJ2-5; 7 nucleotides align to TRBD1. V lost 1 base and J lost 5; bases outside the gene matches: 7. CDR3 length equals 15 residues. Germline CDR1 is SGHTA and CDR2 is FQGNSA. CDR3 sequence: CASSLVGTELETQYF. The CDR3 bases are TGTGCCAGCAGCTTAGTGGGGACAGAATTGGAGACCCAGTACTTC.

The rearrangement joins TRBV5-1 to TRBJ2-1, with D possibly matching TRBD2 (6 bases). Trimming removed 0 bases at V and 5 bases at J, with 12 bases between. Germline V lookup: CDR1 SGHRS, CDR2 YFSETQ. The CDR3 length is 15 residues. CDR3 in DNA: TGCGCCAGCAGCTTGGATGGGGGGACCCACAATGAGCAGTTCTTC. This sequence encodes CASSLDGGTHNEQFF.

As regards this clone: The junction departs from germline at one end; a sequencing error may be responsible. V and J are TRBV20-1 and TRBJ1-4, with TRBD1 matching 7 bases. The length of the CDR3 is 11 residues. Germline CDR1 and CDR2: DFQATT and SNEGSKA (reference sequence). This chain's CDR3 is CSATQTGDKSF. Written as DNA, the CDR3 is TGCAGTGCTACCCAAACAGGGGACAAGAGTTTT.

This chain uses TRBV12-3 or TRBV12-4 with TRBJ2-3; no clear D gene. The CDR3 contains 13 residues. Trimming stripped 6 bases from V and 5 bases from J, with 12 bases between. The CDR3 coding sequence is TGTGCCAGCAGCCCTCGGGTAAAAGATACGCAGTATTTT. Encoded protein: CASSPRVKDTQYF.

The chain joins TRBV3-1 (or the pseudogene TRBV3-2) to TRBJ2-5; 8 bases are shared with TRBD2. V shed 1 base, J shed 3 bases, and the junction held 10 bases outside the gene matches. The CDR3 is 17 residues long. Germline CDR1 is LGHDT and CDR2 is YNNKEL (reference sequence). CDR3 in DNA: TGTGCCAGCAGCCAAGTCCGCGCGGGGGGCCCGAAAGAGACCCAGTACTTC. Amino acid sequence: CASSQVRAGGPKETQYF.

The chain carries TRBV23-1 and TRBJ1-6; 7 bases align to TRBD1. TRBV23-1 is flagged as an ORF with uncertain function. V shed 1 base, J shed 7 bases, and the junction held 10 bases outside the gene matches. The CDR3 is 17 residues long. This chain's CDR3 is CASSQWVGGIWNSPLHF. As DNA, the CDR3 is TGCGCCAGCAGTCAATGGGTAGGGGGCATTTGGAATTCACCCCTCCACTTT.

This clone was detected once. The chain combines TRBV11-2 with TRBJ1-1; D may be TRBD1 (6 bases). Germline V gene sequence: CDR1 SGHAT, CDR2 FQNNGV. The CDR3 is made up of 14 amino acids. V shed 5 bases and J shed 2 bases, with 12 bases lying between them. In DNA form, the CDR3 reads TGTGCCAGCAGCCCAACAGGGACCAACACTGAAGCTTTCTTT. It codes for CASSPTGTNTEAFF.

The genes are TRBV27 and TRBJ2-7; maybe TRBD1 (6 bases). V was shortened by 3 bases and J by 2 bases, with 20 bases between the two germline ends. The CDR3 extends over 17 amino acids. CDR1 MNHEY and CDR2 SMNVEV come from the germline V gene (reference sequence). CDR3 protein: CASSFKAPGQLAYEQYF. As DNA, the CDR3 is TGTGCCAGCAGTTTCAAAGCGCCGGGACAACTAGCCTACGAGCAGTACTTC.

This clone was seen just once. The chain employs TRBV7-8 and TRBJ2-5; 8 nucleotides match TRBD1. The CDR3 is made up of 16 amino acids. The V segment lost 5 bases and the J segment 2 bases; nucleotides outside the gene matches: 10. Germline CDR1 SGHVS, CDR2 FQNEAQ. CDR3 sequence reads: CASSPLTGAIQETQYF. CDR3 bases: TGTGCCAGCAGCCCGCTGACAGGGGCCATACAAGAGACCCAGTACTTC.

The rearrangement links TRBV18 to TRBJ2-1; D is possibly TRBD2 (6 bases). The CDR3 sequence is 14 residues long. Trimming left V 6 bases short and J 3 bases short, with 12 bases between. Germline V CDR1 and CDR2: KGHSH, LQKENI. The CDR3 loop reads CASSPRLDYNEQFF. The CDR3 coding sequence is TGTGCCAGCTCGCCTCGACTAGACTACAATGAGCAGTTCTTC.

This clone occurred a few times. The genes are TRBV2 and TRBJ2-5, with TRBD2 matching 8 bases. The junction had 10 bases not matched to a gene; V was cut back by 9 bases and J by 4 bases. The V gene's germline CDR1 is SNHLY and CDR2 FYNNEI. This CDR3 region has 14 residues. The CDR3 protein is CASKSGRSGETQYF. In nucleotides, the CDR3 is TGTGCCAGTAAGAGCGGGAGAAGCGGAGAGACCCAGTACTTC.

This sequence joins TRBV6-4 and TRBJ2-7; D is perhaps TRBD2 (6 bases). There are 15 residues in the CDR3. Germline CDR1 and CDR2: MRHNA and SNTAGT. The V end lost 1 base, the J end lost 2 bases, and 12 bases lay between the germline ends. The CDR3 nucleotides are TGTGCCAGCAGTGACTTGGCGGAGGGACCCTACGAGCAGTACTTC. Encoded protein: CASSDLAEGPYEQYF.

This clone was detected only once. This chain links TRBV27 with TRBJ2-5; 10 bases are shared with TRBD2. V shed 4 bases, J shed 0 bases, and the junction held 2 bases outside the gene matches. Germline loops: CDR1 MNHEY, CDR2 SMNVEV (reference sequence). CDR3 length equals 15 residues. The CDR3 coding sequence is TGTGCCAGCAGTTCCCTAGCGGGAGACCAAGAGACCCAGTACTTC. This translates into CASSSLAGDQETQYF.

This chain's CDR3 is CASSLVAGENIQYF. The DNA for the CDR3 is TGTGCCAGCAGCTTAGTAGCGGGAGAAAACATTCAGTACTTC. V and J are TRBV7-2 and TRBJ2-4; 9 bases map to TRBD2. The junction had 0 bases not matched to a gene; V was cut back by 1 base and J by 5 bases. Germline lookup yields CDR1 SGHTA and CDR2 FQGNSA. The CDR3 spans 14 residues. Filled out from reference TRBV7-2 and TRBJ2-4, the complete variable domain reads GAGVSQSPSNKVTEKGKDVELRCDPISGHTALYWYRQSLGQGLEFLIYFQGNSAPDKSGLPSDRFSAERTGGSVSTLTIQRTQQEDSAVYLCASSLVAGENIQYFGAGTRLSVL.